Each of the 25 T cell receptor beta chains below was sequenced from the same sample in a study of blood T cell repertoires in COVID-19. Sequencing was performed with immunoSEQ multiplex PCR; in TCRdb, only in-frame clones are kept and a portion is missing. Among approximately 670,000 clones listed, 90% were seen once. Material: peripheral blood. The receptors were sampled from a young woman with acute or convalescent COVID-19.

This clone was counted between two and nine times. The rearrangement joins TRBV12-5 to TRBJ1-6; maybe TRBD1 (6 bases). Germline V CDR1 and CDR2: LGHNT, FRNRAP. This CDR3 has 16 residues. The germline V and J ends were trimmed by 0 bases and 9 bases, with 15 bases remaining between them. The chain's CDR3 is CASGLVRLQGPSPLHF. Here the CDR3 DNA reads TGTGCTAGTGGTTTGGTACGCCTACAGGGACCTTCACCCCTCCACTTT.

CDR3 DNA: TGTGCCAGTAGTATCGGGGGGCGGTATGGCTACACCTTC. It is translated as CASSIGGRYGYTF. The genes are TRBV19 and TRBJ1-2; TRBD1 might be the D (6 bases). Trimming stripped 3 bases from V and 5 bases from J, with 10 bases between. Germline CDR1 LNHDA, CDR2 SQIVND (reference sequence). The CDR3 contains 13 residues.

The rearrangement joins TRBV30 to TRBJ1-5; D possibly corresponds to TRBD1 (5 bases). The V gene's germline CDR1 is GTSNPN and CDR2 SVGIG (reference sequence). CDR3 length: 14 amino acids. The V and J ends lost 0 bases and 3 bases respectively, with 9 bases between them. The CDR3 sequence is CAWSVGAANQPQHF. CDR3 coding DNA: TGTGCCTGGAGTGTAGGGGCAGCCAATCAGCCCCAGCATTTT. Using reference TRBV30 and TRBJ1-5 for the parts outside the CDR3, the full variable domain is SQTIHQWPATLVQPVGSPLSLECTVEGTSNPNLYWYRQAAGRGLQLLFYSVGIGQISSEVPQNLSASRPQDRQFILSSKKLLLSDSGFYLCAWSVGAANQPQHFGDGTRLSIL.

V and J are TRBV24-1 and TRBJ2-3; D gene unclear. In germline, CDR1 is KGHDR, CDR2 SFDVKD. The V end lost 4 bases, the J end lost 3 bases, and 16 bases lay between the germline ends. CDR3 length: 16 amino acids. The CDR3 DNA reads TGTGCCACCAGTGACTCGACAAGACCCAGAACAGATACGCAGTATTTT. It encodes CATSDSTRPRTDTQYF.

The chain carries TRBV7-3 and TRBJ1-2; 9 nucleotides line up with TRBD1. The CDR3 spans 16 residues. The J segment lost 8 bases and the V segment lost 2 bases, leaving 12 bases of the junction unmatched. Germline-derived CDR1 and CDR2 are SGHTA and FQGTGA. CDR3: CASSLLSPQGAGGYTF. The DNA of the CDR3 is TGTGCCAGCAGCTTACTATCCCCACAGGGGGCAGGGGGCTACACCTTC.

This clone was seen once. This chain connects TRBV6-5 to TRBJ2-2; tentative D call: TRBD2 (7 bases). The germline V gene has CDR1 MNHEY and CDR2 SVGAGI. V gave up 8 bases and J gave up 5 bases, with 18 bases separating them. The CDR3 loop spans 15 amino acids. The CDR3 here is CASLGRGAGTGELFF. Here the CDR3 DNA reads TGTGCCAGCTTGGGTCGGGGGGCTGGGACCGGGGAGCTGTTTTTT.

The chain recombines TRBV3-1 (or the pseudogene TRBV3-2) with TRBJ2-5; D is perhaps TRBD1 (7 bases). V was pared by 0 bases and J by 5 bases, with 16 bases between. Germline CDR1 is LGHDT and CDR2 is YNNKEL (reference sequence). The CDR3 runs to 16 residues. The CDR3 loop is CASSQDRGEVKETQYF. CDR3 in DNA: TGTGCCAGCAGCCAAGACAGGGGGGAAGTAAAGGAGACCCAGTACTTC.

This chain links TRBV6-4 with TRBJ2-2, with 8 bases lining up with TRBD2. Germline lookup yields CDR1 MRHNA and CDR2 SNTAGT. The CDR3 loop spans 16 amino acids. The V gene end was trimmed by 6 bases and the J gene end by 1 base; junction bases not matched to a gene: 7. The CDR3 loop is CASSLSSGGNTGELFF. DNA for the CDR3: TGTGCCAGCAGCCTTTCCAGCGGGGGGAACACCGGGGAGCTGTTTTTT.

The chain recombines TRBV15 with TRBJ2-1, with 10 positions matching TRBD2. With 0 bases clipped from V and 7 bases from J, the junction kept 6 bases outside the gene matches. The CDR3 is made up of 16 amino acids. The germline CDR1 and CDR2 sequences are LNHNV and YYDKDF (reference sequence). The CDR3 sequence: CATSREGSGGVNEQFF. The CDR3 bases are TGTGCCACCAGCAGAGAAGGAAGCGGGGGGGTAAATGAGCAGTTCTTC. Combining the CDR3 with reference TRBV15 and TRBJ2-1 gives the whole variable domain DAMVIQNPRYQVTQFGKPVTLSCSQTLNHNVMYWYQQKSSQAPKLLFHYYDKDFNNEADTPDNFQSRRPNTSFCFLDIRSPGLGDTAMYLCATSREGSGGVNEQFFGPGTRLTVL.

This clone came up once. This chain joins TRBV5-8 and TRBJ1-5; TRBD1 aligns across 8 bases. Germline V gene data show CDR1 as SGHTS and CDR2 as YDEGEE. CDR3 length: 16 amino acids. J gave up 6 bases and V 0 bases, and 8 bases lay outside the gene matches. In DNA, the CDR3 is TGTGCCAGCAGCTTGGTTTACAACAGGGGGTCTCAGCCCCAGCATTTT. Translation: CASSLVYNRGSQPQHF.

A few counts support this clone. The chain uses TRBV4-1 and TRBJ2-7; 8 bases align to TRBD1. Trimming removed 3 bases from V and 0 bases from J; junction bases left unmatched: 4. From germline, CDR1 is MGHRA and CDR2 YSYEKL. The CDR3 contains 15 residues. The CDR3 is CASSQGTGSSYEQYF. CDR3 nucleotides: TGCGCCAGCAGCCAGGGGACAGGCAGCTCCTACGAGCAGTACTTC.

This chain connects TRBV7-8 to TRBJ2-7; possible D gene TRBD2, 5 bases. CDR3 length equals 17 residues. Germline V CDR1 and CDR2: SGHVS, FQNEAQ. The germline V and J ends were trimmed by 1 base and 2 bases, with 18 bases remaining between them. CDR3 sequence reads: CASSLDGAERRPYEQYF. CDR3 sequence (DNA): TGTGCCAGCAGCTTAGATGGTGCTGAGCGGAGACCCTACGAGCAGTACTTC.

The rearrangement links TRBV29-1 to TRBJ1-1, with D perhaps TRBD1 (5 bases). CDR1 and CDR2 (germline): SQVTM, ANQGSEA. The CDR3 runs to 14 residues. Trimming pared 4 bases from V and 6 bases from J, leaving 18 bases between. The CDR3 loop is CSVAMVLGTAEAFF. Here the CDR3 DNA reads TGCAGCGTTGCTATGGTATTGGGGACTGCTGAAGCTTTCTTT.

The chain has TRBV27 and TRBJ1-2, with a weak D call TRBD1 (5 bases). Trimming cost V 0 bases and J 8 bases, with 16 bases left between them. The germline CDR1 and CDR2 sequences are MNHEY and SMNVEV (reference sequence). There are 15 residues in the CDR3. As DNA, the CDR3 is TGTGCCAGCAGTTTATCTTCTAGTTGGGGGGAAGGCTACACCTTC. Protein sequence: CASSLSSSWGEGYTF.

The gene calls are TRBV9 and TRBJ1-2; 7 bases line up with TRBD1. V gave up 3 bases and J gave up 3 bases; unmatched junction bases: 5. CDR3 size: 14 residues. Germline loops: CDR1 SGDLS, CDR2 YYNGEE. The CDR3 is CASSAGQHYYGYTF. In DNA form, the CDR3 reads TGTGCCAGCAGCGCGGGACAGCACTACTATGGCTACACCTTC.

V gene TRBV18 combines with J gene TRBJ1-4; D is ambiguous. Germline V gives CDR1 KGHSH, CDR2 LQKENI. The CDR3 has 13 amino acids. Trimming pared 5 bases from V and 4 bases from J, leaving 8 bases between. The DNA of the CDR3 is TGTGCCAGCTCAAACGCCTATAATGAAAAACTGTTTTTT. Its protein is CASSNAYNEKLFF.

The chain has TRBV19 and TRBJ1-2; tentatively, D is TRBD1 (6 bases). V was trimmed by 1 base and J by 8 bases, leaving 11 bases between them. CDR1 and CDR2 from the germline V gene are LNHDA and SQIVND (reference sequence). The CDR3 has 13 residues. In DNA form, the CDR3 reads TGTGCCAGTAGTATAGGGGGGGGCACGGGCTACACCTTC. As protein: CASSIGGGTGYTF.

This clone was observed once. The rearrangement uses TRBV2 and TRBJ1-1, with TRBD1 matching 10 bases. The CDR3 sequence is 16 residues long. The ends lost 7 bases at V and 1 base at J; junction bases unmatched: 9. Per germline, CDR1 SNHLY and CDR2 FYNNEI. The CDR3 nucleotides read TGTGCCAGCATCCTCGGGACAGGGGTCAAGAACACTGAAGCTTTCTTT. Translating gives CASILGTGVKNTEAFF.

V usage is TRBV12-3 or TRBV12-4 and J usage is TRBJ1-4; D uncertain. Trimming pared 2 bases from V and 10 bases from J, leaving 11 bases between. The length of the CDR3 is 13 residues. CDR3 nucleotides: TGTGCCAGCAGTTTAAGCGGGGAAGGAAAACTGTTTTTT. Protein product: CASSLSGEGKLFF.

The rearrangement links TRBV5-1 to TRBJ1-1; 7 bases map to TRBD1. After removal of 1 base from V and 0 bases from J, the junction contained 3 bases not matched to a gene. The CDR3 is 15 amino acids. Germline V gives CDR1 SGHRS, CDR2 YFSETQ. Here the CDR3 reads CASSLYRGVNTEAFF. CDR3 coding DNA: TGCGCCAGCAGCTTGTACAGGGGAGTGAACACTGAAGCTTTCTTT.

V gene TRBV6-5 combines with J gene TRBJ1-2; 10 bases match TRBD1. Losses at the gene ends were 6 bases for V and 3 bases for J; bases not matched to a gene: 7. Germline-derived CDR1 and CDR2 are MNHEY and SVGAGI. The CDR3 is made up of 15 amino acids. In DNA, the CDR3 is TGTGCCAGCAGCCCCGGACAGGGGGGACACTATGGCTACACCTTC. Residues: CASSPGQGGHYGYTF.

The chain uses TRBV5-6 and TRBJ2-1; 15 bases are shared with TRBD2. The CDR3 sequence is 18 residues long. Germline V gene sequence: CDR1 SGHDT, CDR2 YYEEEE. V lost 2 bases and J lost 0; bases outside the gene matches: 3. CDR3 in amino acids: CASSFRTSGGASYNEQFF. The CDR3 nucleotides are TGTGCCAGCAGCTTCAGGACTAGCGGGGGGGCCTCCTACAATGAGCAGTTCTTC. Full variable domain (rest looked up from reference TRBV5-6 and TRBJ2-1): DAGVTQSPTHLIKTRGQQVTLRCSPKSGHDTVSWYQQALGQGPQFIFQYYEEEERQRGNFPDRFSGHQFPNYSSELNVNALLLGDSALYLCASSFRTSGGASYNEQFFGPGTRLTVL.

The chain links TRBV5-5 to TRBJ2-1; D is unclear. The CDR3 length is 13 residues. V lost 5 bases, J lost 4 bases, and 10 bases lay in between. Germline V gene lookup returns CDR1 SGHKS and CDR2 YYEKEE (reference sequence). CDR3 DNA: TGTGCCAGCAGTCTCGTACTTTACAATGAGCAGTTCTTC. Translation: CASSLVLYNEQFF.

In this sample, this clone turned up once. The chain uses TRBV7-5 and TRBJ1-2. TRBV7-5 is an annotated pseudogene. The CDR3 runs 15 residues. As DNA, the CDR3 is TGTGCCAGAAGCTTAGGGGCAGCGGCTAACTATGGCTACACCTTC. It is translated as CARSLGAAANYGYTF.

The CDR3: CASSQGSGTYEQYF. For the CDR3, the DNA is TGTGCCAGCAGCCAAGGGTCAGGGACCTACGAGCAGTACTTC. The rearrangement uses TRBV3-1 (or the pseudogene TRBV3-2) and TRBJ2-7, with a weak D call TRBD1 (5 bases). The CDR3 has 14 residues. The V gene lost 1 base and the J gene lost 2 bases, with 9 bases spanning the gap. CDR1 and CDR2 from the germline V gene are LGHDT and YNNKEL (reference sequence).